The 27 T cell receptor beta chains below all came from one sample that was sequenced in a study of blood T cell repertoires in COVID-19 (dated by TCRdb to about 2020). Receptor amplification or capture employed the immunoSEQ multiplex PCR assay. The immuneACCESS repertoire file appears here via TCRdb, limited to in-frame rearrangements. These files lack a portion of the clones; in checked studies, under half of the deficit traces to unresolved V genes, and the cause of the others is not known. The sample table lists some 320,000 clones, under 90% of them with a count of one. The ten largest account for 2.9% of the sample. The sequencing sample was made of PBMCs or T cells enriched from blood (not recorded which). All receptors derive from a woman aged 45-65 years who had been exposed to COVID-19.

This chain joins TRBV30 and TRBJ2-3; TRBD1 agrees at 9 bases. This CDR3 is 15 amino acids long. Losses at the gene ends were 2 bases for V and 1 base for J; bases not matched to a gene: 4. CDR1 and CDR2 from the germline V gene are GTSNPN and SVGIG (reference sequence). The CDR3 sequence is CAWSRGQGRTDTQYF. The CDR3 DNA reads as TGTGCCTGGAGTAGGGGACAGGGCCGCACAGATACGCAGTATTTT.

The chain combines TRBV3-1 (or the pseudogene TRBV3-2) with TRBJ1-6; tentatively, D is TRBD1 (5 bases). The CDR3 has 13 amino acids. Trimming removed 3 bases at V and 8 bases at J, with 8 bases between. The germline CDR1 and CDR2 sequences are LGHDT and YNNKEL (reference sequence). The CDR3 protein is CASSQGRYSPLHF. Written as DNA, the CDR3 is TGTGCCAGCAGCCAGGGGCGGTATTCACCCCTCCACTTT.

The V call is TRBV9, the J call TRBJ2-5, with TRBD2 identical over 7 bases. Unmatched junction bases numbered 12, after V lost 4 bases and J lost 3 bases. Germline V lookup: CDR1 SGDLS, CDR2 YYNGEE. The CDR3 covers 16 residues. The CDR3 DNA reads TGTGCCAGCAGCTCTGGACTAGGCGGAGGCAAAGAGACCCAGTACTTC. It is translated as CASSSGLGGGKETQYF.

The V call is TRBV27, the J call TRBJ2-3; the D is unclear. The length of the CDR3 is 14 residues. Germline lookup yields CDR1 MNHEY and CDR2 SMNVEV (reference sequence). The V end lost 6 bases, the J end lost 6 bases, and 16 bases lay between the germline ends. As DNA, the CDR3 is TGTGCCAGCAGCCCTTTTCCCCCTCCCGATACGCAGTATTTT. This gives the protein CASSPFPPPDTQYF.

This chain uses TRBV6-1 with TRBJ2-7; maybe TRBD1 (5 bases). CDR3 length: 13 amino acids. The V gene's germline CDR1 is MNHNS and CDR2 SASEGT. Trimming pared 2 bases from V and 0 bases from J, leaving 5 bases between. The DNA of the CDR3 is TGTGCCAGCAGTGAACAGGGCTCCTACGAGCAGTACTTC. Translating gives CASSEQGSYEQYF.

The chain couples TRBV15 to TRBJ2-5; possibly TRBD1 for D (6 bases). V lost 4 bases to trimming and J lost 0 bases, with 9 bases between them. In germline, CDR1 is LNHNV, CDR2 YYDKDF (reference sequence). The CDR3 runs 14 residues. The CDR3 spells CATSTDRYQETQYF. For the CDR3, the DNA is TGTGCCACCAGCACAGACAGGTACCAAGAGACCCAGTACTTC.

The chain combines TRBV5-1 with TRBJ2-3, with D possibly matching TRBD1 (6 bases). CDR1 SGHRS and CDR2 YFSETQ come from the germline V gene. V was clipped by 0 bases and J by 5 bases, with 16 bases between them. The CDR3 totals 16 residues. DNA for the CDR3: TGCGCCAGCAGCTTGGCCGCTGGGGGCCCGGGAGATACGCAGTATTTT. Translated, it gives CASSLAAGGPGDTQYF. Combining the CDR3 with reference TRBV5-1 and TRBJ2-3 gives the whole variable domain KAGVTQTPRYLIKTRGQQVTLSCSPISGHRSVSWYQQTPGQGLQFLFEYFSETQRNKGNFPGRFSGRQFSNSRSEMNVSTLELGDSALYLCASSLAAGGPGDTQYFGPGTRLTVL.

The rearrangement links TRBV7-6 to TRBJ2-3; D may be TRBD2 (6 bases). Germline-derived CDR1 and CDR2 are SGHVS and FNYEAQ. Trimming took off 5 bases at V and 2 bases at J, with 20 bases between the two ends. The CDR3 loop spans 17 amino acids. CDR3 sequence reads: CASSTARGKGTTDTQYF. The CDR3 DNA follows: TGTGCCAGCAGCACAGCTCGGGGGAAGGGTACCACAGATACGCAGTATTTT.

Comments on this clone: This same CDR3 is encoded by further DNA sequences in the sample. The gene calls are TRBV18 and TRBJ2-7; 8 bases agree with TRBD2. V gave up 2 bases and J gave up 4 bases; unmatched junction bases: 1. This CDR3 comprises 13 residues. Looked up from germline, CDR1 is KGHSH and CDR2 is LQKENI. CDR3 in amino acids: CASSPSGGYEQYF. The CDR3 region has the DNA TGTGCCAGCTCACCATCGGGGGGGTACGAGCAGTACTTC.

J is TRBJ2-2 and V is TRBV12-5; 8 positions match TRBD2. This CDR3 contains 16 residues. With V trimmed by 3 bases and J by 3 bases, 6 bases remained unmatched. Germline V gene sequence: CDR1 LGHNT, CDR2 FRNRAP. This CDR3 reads CASGFYAGGYTGELFF. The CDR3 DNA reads TGTGCTAGTGGTTTTTACGCGGGGGGTTACACCGGGGAGCTGTTTTTT.

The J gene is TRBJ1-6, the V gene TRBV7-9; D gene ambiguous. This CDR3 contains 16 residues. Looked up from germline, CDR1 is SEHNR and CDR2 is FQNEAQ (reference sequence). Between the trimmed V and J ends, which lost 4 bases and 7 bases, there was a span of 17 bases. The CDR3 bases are TGTGCCAGCAGCTCCGAATTGGAGTTTACAAATTCACCCCTCCACTTT. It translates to CASSSELEFTNSPLHF.

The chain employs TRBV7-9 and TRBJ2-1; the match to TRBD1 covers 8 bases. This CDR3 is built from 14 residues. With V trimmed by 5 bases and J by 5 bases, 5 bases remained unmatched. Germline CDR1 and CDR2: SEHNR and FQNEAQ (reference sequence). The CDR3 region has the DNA TGTGCCAGCAGCCCCCGGGACAGGAACAATGAGCAGTTCTTC. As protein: CASSPRDRNNEQFF.

The CDR3 DNA sequence: TGTGCCAGCAGCTCCGGCCAATCGGGGGTTCGCAATCAGCCCCAGCATTTT. Protein sequence: CASSSGQSGVRNQPQHF. The rearrangement joins TRBV5-4 to TRBJ1-5; TRBD1 is a possible D gene (5 bases). The CDR3 extends over 17 amino acids. The V gene lost 3 bases and the J gene lost 2 bases, with 18 bases spanning the gap. Germline CDR1 is SGHNT and CDR2 is YYREEE (reference sequence).

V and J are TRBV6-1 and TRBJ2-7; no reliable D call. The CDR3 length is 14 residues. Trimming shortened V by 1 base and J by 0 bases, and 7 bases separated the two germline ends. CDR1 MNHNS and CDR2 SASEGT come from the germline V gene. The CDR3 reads CASSEERSSYEQYF. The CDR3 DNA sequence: TGTGCCAGCAGTGAAGAAAGGAGCTCCTACGAGCAGTACTTC.

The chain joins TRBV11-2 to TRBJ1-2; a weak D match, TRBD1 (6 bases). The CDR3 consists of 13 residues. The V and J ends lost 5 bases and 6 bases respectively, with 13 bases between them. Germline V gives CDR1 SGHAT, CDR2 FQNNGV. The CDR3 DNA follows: TGTGCCAGCAGCCCTGGACAGAGTAATGGCTACACCTTC. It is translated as CASSPGQSNGYTF.

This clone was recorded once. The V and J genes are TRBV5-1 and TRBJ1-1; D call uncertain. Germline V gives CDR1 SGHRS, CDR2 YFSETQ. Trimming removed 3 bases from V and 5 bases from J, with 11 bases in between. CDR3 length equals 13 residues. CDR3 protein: CASSWSRETEAFF. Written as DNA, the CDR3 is TGCGCCAGCAGCTGGTCCCGGGAAACTGAAGCTTTCTTT.

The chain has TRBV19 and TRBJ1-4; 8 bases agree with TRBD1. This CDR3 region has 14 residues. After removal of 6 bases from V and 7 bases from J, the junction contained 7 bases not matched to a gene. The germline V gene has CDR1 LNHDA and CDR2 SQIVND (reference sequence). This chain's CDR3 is CASSLGQGGEKLFF. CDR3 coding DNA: TGTGCCAGTAGCCTAGGACAGGGCGGTGAAAAACTGTTTTTT.

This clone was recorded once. The CDR3: CASSLAAGGRNEQFF. DNA for the CDR3: TGCGCCAGCAGCTTGGCGGCGGGGGGGCGTAATGAGCAGTTCTTC. The chain combines TRBV5-1 with TRBJ2-1, with 9 nucleotides matching TRBD2. V shed 0 bases and J 7 bases; nucleotides not matched to a gene: 5. Germline V gives CDR1 SGHRS, CDR2 YFSETQ. The length of the CDR3 is 15 residues. Using reference TRBV5-1 and TRBJ2-1 for the parts outside the CDR3, the full variable domain is KAGVTQTPRYLIKTRGQQVTLSCSPISGHRSVSWYQQTPGQGLQFLFEYFSETQRNKGNFPGRFSGRQFSNSRSEMNVSTLELGDSALYLCASSLAAGGRNEQFFGPGTRLTVL.

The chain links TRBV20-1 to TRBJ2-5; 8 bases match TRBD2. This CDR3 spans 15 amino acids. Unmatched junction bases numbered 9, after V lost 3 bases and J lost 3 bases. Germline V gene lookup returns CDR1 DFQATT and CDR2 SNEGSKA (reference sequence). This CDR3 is CSASSGTRGKETQYF. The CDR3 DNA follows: TGCAGTGCTAGTTCCGGGACTAGAGGTAAAGAGACCCAGTACTTC.

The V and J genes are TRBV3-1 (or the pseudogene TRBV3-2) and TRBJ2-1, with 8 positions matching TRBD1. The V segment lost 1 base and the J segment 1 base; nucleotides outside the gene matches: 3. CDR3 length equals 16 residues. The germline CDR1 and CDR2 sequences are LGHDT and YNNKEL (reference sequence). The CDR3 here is CASSQVRGLSYNEQFF. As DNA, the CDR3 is TGTGCCAGCAGCCAAGTCAGGGGGCTGTCCTACAATGAGCAGTTCTTC.

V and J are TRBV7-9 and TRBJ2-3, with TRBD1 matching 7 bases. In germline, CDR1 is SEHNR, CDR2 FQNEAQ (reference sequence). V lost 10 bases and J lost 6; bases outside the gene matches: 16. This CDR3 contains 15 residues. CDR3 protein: CATPGDSSPLDTQYF. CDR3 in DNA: TGTGCCACCCCCGGGGACAGCTCTCCCCTTGATACGCAGTATTTT.

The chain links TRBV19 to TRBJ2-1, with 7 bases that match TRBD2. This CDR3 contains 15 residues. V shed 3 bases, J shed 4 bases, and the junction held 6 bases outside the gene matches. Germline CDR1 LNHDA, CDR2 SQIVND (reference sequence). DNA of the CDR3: TGTGCCAGTAGTATTGGGACTACCGGTTACAATGAGCAGTTCTTC. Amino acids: CASSIGTTGYNEQFF.

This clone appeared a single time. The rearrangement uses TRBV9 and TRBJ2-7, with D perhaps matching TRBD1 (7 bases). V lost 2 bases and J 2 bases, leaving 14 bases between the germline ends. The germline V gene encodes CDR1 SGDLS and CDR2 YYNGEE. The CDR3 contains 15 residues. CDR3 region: CASSVSGGPPYEQYF. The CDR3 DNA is TGTGCCAGCAGCGTGTCAGGGGGGCCCCCCTACGAGCAGTACTTC.

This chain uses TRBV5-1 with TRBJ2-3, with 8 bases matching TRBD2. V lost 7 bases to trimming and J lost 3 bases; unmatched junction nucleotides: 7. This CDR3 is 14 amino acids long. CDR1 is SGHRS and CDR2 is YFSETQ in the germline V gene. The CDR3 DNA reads TGCGCCAGCCGTAGCGGGGTGGAAACAGATACGCAGTATTTT. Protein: CASRSGVETDTQYF.

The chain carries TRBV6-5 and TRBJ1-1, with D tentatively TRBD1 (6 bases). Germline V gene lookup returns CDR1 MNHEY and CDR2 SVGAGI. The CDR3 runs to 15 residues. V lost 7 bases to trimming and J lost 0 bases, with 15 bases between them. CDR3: CASIRTGTLNTEAFF. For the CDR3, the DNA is TGTGCCAGCATACGAACCGGGACACTGAACACTGAAGCTTTCTTT.

The CDR3 protein is CATSDRTSFEHNEQFF. Here the CDR3 DNA reads TGTGCCACCAGTGACCGGACTAGCTTTGAGCACAATGAGCAGTTCTTC. The chain uses TRBV24-1 and TRBJ2-1; 8 positions agree with TRBD2. Germline CDR1 reads KGHDR; CDR2 reads SFDVKD. This CDR3 region has 16 residues. With V trimmed by 4 bases and J by 5 bases, 9 bases remained unmatched.

CDR3 DNA sequence: TGTGCCAGCAGCTTGACGACGGGATACAATGAGCAGTTCTTC. Encoded protein: CASSLTTGYNEQFF. The chain combines TRBV13 with TRBJ2-1; possible D gene TRBD2, 5 bases. There are 14 residues in the CDR3. The V and J ends lost 3 bases and 4 bases respectively, with 10 bases between them. Germline assignment: CDR1 PRHDT and CDR2 FYEKMQ (reference sequence).